The following is a TCR beta chain sequence with its context. This sample stems from a study of blood T cell repertoires in COVID-19. Turning to the study itself: Samples of COVID-19 (acute and convalescent) were obtained from the United States, Italy and Spain.

The study drew participants aged about 18 to 95 years from 20 to 30 US areas. Donors in Cohort 3 counted as recovered after two negative PCRs, clearance, or symptom resolution. V was cut by 4 bases and J by 5 bases, with 8 bases left in between. CDR3 length equals 12 residues. From germline, CDR1 is ENHRY and CDR2 SYGVKD. Here immunoSEQ multiplex PCR was the method, and the copy in TCRdb shows in-frame clones only, minus some. Seen here are more than 200,000 clones, less than 85% observed once, and the top ten hold approximately 1.8%. This receptor was taken from a man aged 55 to 69 who had recovered from COVID-19. The sequenced material came from PBMCs or T cells enriched from blood (not recorded which). The chain is built from TRBV10-3 and TRBJ2-5, with no clear D. The CDR3 here is CAISVLSETQYF. The DNA of the CDR3 is TGTGCCATCAGTGTACTTTCCGAGACCCAGTACTTC.